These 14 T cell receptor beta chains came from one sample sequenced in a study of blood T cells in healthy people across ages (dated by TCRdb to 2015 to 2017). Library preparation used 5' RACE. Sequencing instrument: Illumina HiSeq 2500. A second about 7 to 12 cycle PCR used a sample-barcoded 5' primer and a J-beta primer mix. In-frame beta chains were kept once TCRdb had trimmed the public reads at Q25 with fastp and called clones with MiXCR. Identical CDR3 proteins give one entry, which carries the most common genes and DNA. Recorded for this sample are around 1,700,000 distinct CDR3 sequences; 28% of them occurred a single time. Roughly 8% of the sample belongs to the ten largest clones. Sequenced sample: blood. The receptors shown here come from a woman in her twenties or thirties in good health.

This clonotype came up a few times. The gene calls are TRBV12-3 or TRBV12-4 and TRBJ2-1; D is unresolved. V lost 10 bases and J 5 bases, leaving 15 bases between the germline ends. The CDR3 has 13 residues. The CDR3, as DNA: TGTGCCACACACCCGGGCCGAAACAATGAGCAGTTCTTC. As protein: CATHPGRNNEQFF.

This CDR3 reads CASRRGSGSETQYF. The CDR3 DNA follows: TGTGCCAGCAGGAGGGGGTCGGGTTCAGAGACCCAGTACTTC. The rearrangement links TRBV2 to TRBJ2-5, with D perhaps matching TRBD1 (6 bases). Germline loops: CDR1 SNHLY, CDR2 FYNNEI. The CDR3 runs to 14 residues. V lost 6 bases to trimming and J lost 4 bases, with 15 bases between them. The whole variable domain, remainder taken from reference TRBV2 and TRBJ2-5, is EPEVTQTPSHQVTQMGQEVILRCVPISNHLYFYWYRQILGQKVEFLVSFYNNEISEKSEIFDDQFSVERPDGSNFTLKIRSTKLEDSAMYFCASRRGSGSETQYFGPGTRLLVL.

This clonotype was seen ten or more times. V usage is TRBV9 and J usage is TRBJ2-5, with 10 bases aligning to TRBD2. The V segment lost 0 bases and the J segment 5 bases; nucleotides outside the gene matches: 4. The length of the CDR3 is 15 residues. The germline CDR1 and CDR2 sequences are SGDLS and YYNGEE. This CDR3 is CASSVASGSRETQYF. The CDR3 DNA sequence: TGTGCCAGCAGCGTAGCTAGCGGGAGTAGGGAGACCCAGTACTTC. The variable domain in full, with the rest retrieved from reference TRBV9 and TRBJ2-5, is DSGVTQTPKHLITATGQRVTLRCSPRSGDLSVYWYQQSLDQGLQFLIQYYNGEERAKGNILERFSAQQFPDLHSELNLSSLELGDSALYFCASSVASGSRETQYFGPGTRLLVL.

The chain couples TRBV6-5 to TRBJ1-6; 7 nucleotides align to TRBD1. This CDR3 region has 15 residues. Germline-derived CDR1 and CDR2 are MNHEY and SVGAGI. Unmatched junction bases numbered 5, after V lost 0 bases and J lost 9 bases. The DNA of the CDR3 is TGTGCCAGCAGTTACTCCGGCAGGGGGGGTTCACCCCTCCACTTT. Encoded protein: CASSYSGRGGSPLHF.

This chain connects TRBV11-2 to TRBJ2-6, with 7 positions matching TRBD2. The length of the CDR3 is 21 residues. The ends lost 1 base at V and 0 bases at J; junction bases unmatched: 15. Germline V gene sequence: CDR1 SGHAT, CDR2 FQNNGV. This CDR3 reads CASSLVIGRAGKGSGANVLTF. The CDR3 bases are TGTGCCAGCAGCTTAGTGATCGGTAGAGCGGGAAAGGGCTCTGGGGCCAACGTCCTGACTTTC.

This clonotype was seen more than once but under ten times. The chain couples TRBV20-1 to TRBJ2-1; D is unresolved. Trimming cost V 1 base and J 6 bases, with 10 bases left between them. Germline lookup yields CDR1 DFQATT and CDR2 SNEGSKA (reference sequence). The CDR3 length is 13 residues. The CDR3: CSARVVRSNEQFF. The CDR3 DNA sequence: TGCAGTGCTAGAGTCGTCAGGTCCAATGAGCAGTTCTTC.

The CDR3 is CASSRTGGSIRNIQYF. CDR3 DNA: TGTGCCAGCAGTCGGACAGGGGGTTCCATTAGGAACATTCAGTACTTC. J is TRBJ2-4 and V is TRBV11-2; 10 bases are a match to TRBD1. The V gene end was trimmed by 6 bases and the J gene end by 7 bases; junction bases not matched to a gene: 12. The CDR3 is 16 amino acids. The germline V gene encodes CDR1 SGHAT and CDR2 FQNNGV.

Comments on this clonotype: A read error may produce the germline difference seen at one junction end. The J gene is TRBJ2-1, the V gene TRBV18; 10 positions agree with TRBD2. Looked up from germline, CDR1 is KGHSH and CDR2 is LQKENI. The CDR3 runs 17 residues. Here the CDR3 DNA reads TGTGCCAGCTCACCCGCAACTAGCGGGACCTCCTATAATGAGCAGTTCTTC. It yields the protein CASSPATSGTSYNEQFF.

CDR3 DNA: TGCGCCAGCAGCTTGGAAGCCCGAAACACCATATATTTT. Translation gives CASSLEARNTIYF. The rearrangement uses TRBV5-1 and TRBJ1-3; no definite D call. Germline CDR1 and CDR2: SGHRS and YFSETQ. The CDR3 is made up of 13 amino acids. V was pared by 0 bases and J by 5 bases, with 6 bases between.

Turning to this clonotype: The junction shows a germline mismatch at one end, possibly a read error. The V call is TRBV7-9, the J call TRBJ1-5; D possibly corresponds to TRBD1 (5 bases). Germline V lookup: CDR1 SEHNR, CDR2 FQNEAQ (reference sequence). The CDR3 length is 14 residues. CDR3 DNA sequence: TGTGCCAACAGCTTAAAGGGGCCCCCTCAGCCCCAGCATTTT. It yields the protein CANSLKGPPQPQHF.

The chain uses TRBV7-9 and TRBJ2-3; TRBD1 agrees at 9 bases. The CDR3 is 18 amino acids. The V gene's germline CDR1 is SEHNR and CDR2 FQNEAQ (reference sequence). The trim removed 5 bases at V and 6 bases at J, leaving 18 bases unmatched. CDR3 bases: TGTGCCAGCAGCCGAACGTCCCGGGACAGGGTTGGGTTGGATACGCAGTATTTT. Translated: CASSRTSRDRVGLDTQYF.

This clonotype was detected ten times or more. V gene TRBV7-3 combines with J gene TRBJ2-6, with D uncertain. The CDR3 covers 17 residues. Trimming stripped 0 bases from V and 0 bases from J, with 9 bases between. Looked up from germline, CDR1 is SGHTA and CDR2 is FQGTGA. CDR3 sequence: CASSLTPTGSGANVLTF. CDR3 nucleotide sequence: TGTGCCAGCAGCTTAACCCCTACCGGCTCTGGGGCCAACGTCCTGACTTTC.

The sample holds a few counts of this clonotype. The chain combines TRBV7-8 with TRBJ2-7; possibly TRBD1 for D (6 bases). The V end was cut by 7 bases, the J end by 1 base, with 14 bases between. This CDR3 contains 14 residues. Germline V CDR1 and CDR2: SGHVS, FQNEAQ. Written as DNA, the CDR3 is TGTGCCAGCAACTCACCGGGACATTCCTACGAGCAGTACTTC. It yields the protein CASNSPGHSYEQYF.

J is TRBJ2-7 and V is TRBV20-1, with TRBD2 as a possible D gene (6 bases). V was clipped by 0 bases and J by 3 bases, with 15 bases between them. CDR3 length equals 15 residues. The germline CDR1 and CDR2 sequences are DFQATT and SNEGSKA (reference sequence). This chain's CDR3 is CSARDPQGGRYEQYF. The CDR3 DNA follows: TGCAGTGCTAGAGATCCCCAGGGAGGCCGCTACGAGCAGTACTTC.